This TCR beta chain comes out of a study of a mutant IDH1 vaccine in newly diagnosed glioma. Study background: With temozolomide cycles, or 4-6 weeks after radiotherapy alone, vaccination was started. A roughly 60% male, approximately 40% female split and a mean age of around 37 years characterized treated patients.

Time point in this sample: week 23, last vaccination. In every dose of vaccine, 300 ug of mutant IDH1 20-mer peptide was given alongside topical imiquimod. General study findings and limits: Shifts in the top peripheral T cell clonotypes seemed unrelated to pseudoprogression.

Data came from immunoSEQ multiplex PCR; TCRdb stores just in-frame clones and leaves some out. The table has around 29,000 clones, 65% to 85% seen once. The table lists this clone with a count of one. What it binds is unknown. The V end was cut by 1 base, the J end by 0 bases, with 8 bases between. CDR1 and CDR2 (germline): SGHDN, FVKESK. There are 15 residues in the CDR3. This TCR was sampled from a young woman with glioma. The sample in question was PBMCs, obtained from a glioma patient whose treatment included an IDH1 peptide vaccine. This rearrangement joins TRBV14 to TRBJ2-3; D is unclear. The CDR3 reads CASSQGSYSTDTQYF. Written as DNA, the CDR3 is TGTGCCAGCAGCCAAGGCAGCTATAGCACAGATACGCAGTATTTT.